The sequence of this T cell receptor (beta chain) was determined in a study of post-analysis software for immune sequencing data. Study context: The disease courses spanned relapsing-remitting, secondary progressive and progressive-relapsing forms of multiple sclerosis.

This clonotype was counted a few times. Its antigen remains unknown. CDR1 MDHEN and CDR2 SYDVKM come from the germline V gene. The V segment lost 5 bases and the J segment 6 bases; nucleotides outside the gene matches: 12. The CDR3 contains 16 residues. Study-level results: A significant reduction in normalized Chao1 diversity was observed in multiple sclerosis patients versus controls. Five TRBV segments, including TRBV5-6, TRBV5-1 and TRBV20-1, were more frequent in patients than controls. F measure clustering grouped samples strongly by preparation batch.

Unique molecular identifiers featured in each of the TCR beta cDNA libraries. T cells numbering roughly 1 to 10 million yielded cDNA molecules that totaled roughly 500,000. Using its own MiXCR run on the PCR reads, TCRdb lists one record per CDR3 protein. The sample carries fewer than 850,000 distinct CDR3 sequences, 25% to 30% recorded once. This chain uses TRBV28 with TRBJ2-1; 8 bases map to TRBD2. Sequencing used blood. The source of this sequence is a girl between 10 and 17 years old with multiple sclerosis. This chain's CDR3 is CASSPPGLGPLNEQFF. CDR3 in DNA: TGTGCCAGCAGTCCCCCGGGACTAGGACCCCTCAATGAGCAGTTCTTC.